A selection of T cell receptor beta chains follows, all from one sample in a study of blood T cell repertoires in COVID-19. Generated by immunoSEQ multiplex PCR, the TCRdb table keeps only in-frame clones and is missing some. Of about 140,000 clones in the sample, more than 75% were seen once. Sequenced input: peripheral blood. The receptors were sampled from a woman aged 40-49 years with acute or convalescent COVID-19. The CDR3 runs from the conserved cysteine through the conserved F or W. D genes are given only for firm matches. Clone size is shown for a subset of rows, as once, few, many or a class of expanded clone.

v_call	j_call	cdr3_length	d_call	clone_size	cdr3_aa	cdr3_nt
TRBV7-9	TRBJ1-5	16	TRBD1	-	CASSFGDRYSNQPQHF	TGTGCCAGCAGCTTTGGGGACAGATATAGCAATCAGCCCCAGCATTTT
TRBV21-1	TRBJ1-6	15	-	-	CAIPPGQPYNSPLHF	TGTGCCATTCCCCCCGGACAGCCGTATAATTCACCCCTCCACTTT
TRBV12-3/TRBV12-4	TRBJ1-6	12	-	-	CASSRGYSPLHF	TGTGCCAGCAGCCGGGGGTATTCACCCCTCCACTTT
TRBV19	TRBJ1-4	15	-	-	CASSIDRQINEKLFF	TGTGCCAGTAGTATAGATAGACAGATTAATGAAAAACTGTTTTTT
TRBV19	TRBJ1-2	14	TRBD1	-	CASRLGQSNYGYTF	TGTGCCAGTAGACTGGGACAGTCTAACTATGGCTACACCTTC
TRBV13	TRBJ2-6	18	TRBD2	few	CASSPRLAGVSGANVLTF	TGTGCCAGCAGCCCGAGACTAGCGGGGGTTTCTGGGGCCAACGTCCTGACTTTC
TRBV6-2/TRBV6-3	TRBJ2-5	12	-	once	CASSYSRETQYF	TGTGCCAGCAGTTACTCTAGAGAGACCCAGTACTTC
TRBV6-5	TRBJ2-7	13	TRBD2	-	CASDPSGGYEQYF	TGTGCCAGCGACCCTAGCGGGGGCTACGAGCAGTACTTC
TRBV7-9	TRBJ1-2	13	TRBD1	-	CASSPGTGFGYTF	TGTGCCAGCAGCCCCGGGACAGGGTTTGGCTACACCTTC
TRBV28	TRBJ2-3	12	-	-	CASSPLRGTQYF	TGTGCCAGCAGTCCCCTCAGGGGTACGCAGTATTTT
TRBV19	TRBJ2-7	13	-	-	CASSNGVLYEQYF	TGTGCCAGTAGTAACGGGGTACTCTACGAGCAGTACTTC
TRBV12-3/TRBV12-4	TRBJ1-4	13	-	-	CASSRNQGEKLFF	TGTGCCAGCAGTAGAAACCAGGGAGAAAAACTGTTTTTT
TRBV6-2/TRBV6-3	TRBJ2-7	16	-	-	CASSYDPQGSFFEQYF	TGTGCCAGCAGTTATGACCCCCAGGGGTCTTTTTTCGAGCAGTACTTC
TRBV11-2	TRBJ2-1	18	TRBD2	-	CASSLLLAGVSSYNEQFF	TGTGCCAGCAGCTTATTGCTAGCGGGAGTTTCCTCCTACAATGAGCAGTTCTTC
TRBV7-2	TRBJ2-7	14	TRBD2	-	CASSLHAGGAEQYF	TGTGCCAGCAGCTTACATGCGGGGGGTGCCGAGCAGTACTTC
TRBV7-2	TRBJ1-5	14	TRBD1	-	CASSSGTADQPQHF	TGTGCCAGCAGTTCCGGGACAGCAGATCAGCCCCAGCATTTT
TRBV15	TRBJ2-1	12	-	-	CATSPRGGEQFF	TGTGCCACCAGCCCGAGAGGGGGTGAGCAGTTCTTC
TRBV5-1	TRBJ1-2	16	TRBD1	-	CASSLGDRGPNYGYTF	TGCGCCAGCAGCTTGGGAGACAGGGGTCCTAACTATGGCTACACCTTC
TRBV4-1	TRBJ1-1	13	-	-	CASKSGEVTEAFF	TGCGCCAGCAAATCAGGGGAAGTCACTGAAGCTTTCTTT
TRBV19	TRBJ2-1	14	TRBD1	-	CATTAGGLWDEQFF	TGTGCCACTACTGCAGGGGGCCTCTGGGATGAGCAGTTCTTC
TRBV7-3	TRBJ2-7	14	TRBD1	-	CASSLRGQGHEQYF	TGTGCCAGCAGCCTCCGGGGACAGGGTCACGAGCAGTACTTC
TRBV6-5	TRBJ1-6	14	TRBD1	-	CASRWGTANSPLHF	TGTGCCAGCAGATGGGGGACAGCAAATTCACCCCTCCACTTT
TRBV27	TRBJ1-6	14	TRBD1	-	CASSFGDSYSPLHF	TGTGCCAGCAGTTTCGGGGACAGTTATTCACCCCTCCACTTT
TRBV18	TRBJ2-1	19	TRBD2	-	CASSLPPGLAGGPPGEQFF	TGTGCCAGCTCACTTCCTCCGGGACTAGCGGGAGGGCCGCCAGGTGAGCAGTTCTTC
TRBV7-9	TRBJ2-3	14	-	once	CASSVSAVTDTQYF	TGTGCCAGCAGCGTTAGCGCGGTCACAGATACGCAGTATTTT
TRBV4-2	TRBJ1-1	16	-	-	CASSQDAEGRHTEAFF	TGTGCCAGCAGCCAAGATGCCGAAGGGAGGCACACTGAAGCTTTCTTT
TRBV7-6	TRBJ2-1	19	TRBD2	-	CASSLGLAGGPYGSNEQFF	TGTGCCAGCAGCTTGGGACTAGCGGGAGGGCCTTACGGTTCTAATGAGCAGTTCTTC
TRBV21-1	TRBJ1-5	13	-	-	CASSGQGDQPQHF	TGTGCCAGCAGCGGACAGGGGGACCAGCCCCAGCATTTT
TRBV10-3	TRBJ1-1	13	-	-	CAIREQGFAEAFF	TGTGCCATCAGAGAGCAGGGGTTCGCTGAAGCTTTCTTT
TRBV7-2	TRBJ1-6	16	-	once	CASSLRLGGGNSPLHF	TGTGCCAGCAGCTTACGCTTAGGGGGTGGTAATTCACCCCTCCACTTT
TRBV4-3	TRBJ1-3	17	-	-	CASSQDLGGTSGNTIYF	TGCGCCAGCAGCCAAGACCTCGGGGGGACCTCTGGAAACACCATATATTTT
TRBV28	TRBJ2-5	13	-	-	CASSLYPSETQYF	TGTGCCAGCAGTTTATACCCTAGTGAGACCCAGTACTTC
TRBV27	TRBJ1-5	13	-	once	CASSLTNNQPQHF	TGTGCCAGCAGTTTGACTAATAATCAGCCCCAGCATTTT
TRBV7-2	TRBJ1-3	13	-	-	CASSLSYLNTIYF	TGTGCCAGCAGCTTATCGTACTTGAACACCATATATTTT
TRBV2	TRBJ2-7	15	-	-	CASSEGRAFSYEQYF	TGTGCCAGCAGTGAAGGCAGGGCATTCTCCTACGAGCAGTACTTC
TRBV14	TRBJ1-1	11	-	-	CASSHGARAFF	TGTGCCAGCAGCCATGGGGCGAGAGCTTTCTTT
TRBV5-4	TRBJ1-3	14	TRBD1	-	CASNLQGAGGTIYF	TGTGCCAGCAACTTGCAGGGGGCTGGGGGCACCATATATTTT
TRBV5-1	TRBJ2-3	15	-	-	CASSLVAERTDTQYF	TGCGCCAGCAGTTTGGTAGCGGAAAGGACAGATACGCAGTATTTT
TRBV27	TRBJ2-1	15	TRBD1	-	CASSPDRESHNEQFF	TGTGCCAGCAGCCCGGACAGGGAATCTCACAATGAGCAGTTCTTC
TRBV7-2	TRBJ2-7	14	TRBD2	-	CASSLTSGAYEQYF	TGTGCCAGCAGCTTGACTAGCGGGGCGTACGAGCAGTACTTC
TRBV5-1	TRBJ2-5	15	TRBD2	-	CASSGYGGAEETQYF	TGCGCCAGCAGCGGCTACGGGGGGGCCGAAGAGACCCAGTACTTC
TRBV28	TRBJ1-2	17	TRBD1	-	CASSLFRDSALGYGYTF	TGTGCCAGCAGTTTATTTCGGGACAGCGCCTTGGGCTATGGCTACACCTTC
TRBV6-2/TRBV6-3	TRBJ2-2	15	-	-	CASSYPGRDTGELFF	TGTGCCAGCAGTTACCCGGGGAGAGATACCGGGGAGCTGTTTTTT
TRBV13	TRBJ1-4	16	-	-	CASSLHGESTNEKLFF	TGTGCCAGCAGCTTACATGGAGAAAGTACTAATGAAAAACTGTTTTTT
TRBV4-3	TRBJ2-1	17	-	-	CASSQEDSGTTYNEQFF	TGCGCCAGCAGCCAAGAGGATTCGGGGACAACTTACAATGAGCAGTTCTTC
TRBV27	TRBJ1-4	13	-	-	CASRHPYNEKLFF	TGTGCCAGCAGGCATCCTTACAACGAAAAACTGTTTTTT
TRBV20-1	TRBJ2-7	11	-	once	CSARLAYEQYF	TGCAGTGCTCGACTAGCCTACGAGCAGTACTTC
TRBV12-5	TRBJ2-1	12	-	-	CASSQGRNEQFF	TGTGCTAGTTCTCAGGGGCGGAATGAGCAGTTCTTC
TRBV2	TRBJ1-5	12	-	-	CASSDRGQPQHF	TGTGCCAGCAGTGATAGGGGACAGCCCCAGCATTTT
TRBV19	TRBJ1-1	13	TRBD1	-	CASSDRMAAEAFF	TGTGCCAGTTCGGACAGGATGGCCGCTGAAGCTTTCTTT
TRBV6-6	TRBJ2-5	15	TRBD1	-	CASSYSRQGRETQYF	TGTGCCAGCAGTTATTCTCGACAGGGACGAGAGACCCAGTACTTC
TRBV5-1	TRBJ2-2	14	TRBD2	many	CASSGGLADGELFF	TGCGCCAGCAGCGGGGGACTAGCGGACGGGGAGCTGTTTTTT
TRBV30	TRBJ1-2	12	-	once	CAWSGVNYGYTF	TGTGCCTGGAGCGGGGTTAACTATGGCTACACCTTC
TRBV12-3/TRBV12-4	TRBJ1-1	13	-	-	CASSPRGGTEAFF	TGTGCCAGCAGTCCAAGGGGAGGCACTGAAGCTTTCTTT
TRBV7-2	TRBJ2-1	15	-	-	CASRKRLSSYNEQFF	TGTGCCAGCAGGAAGCGGTTGAGCTCCTACAATGAGCAGTTCTTC